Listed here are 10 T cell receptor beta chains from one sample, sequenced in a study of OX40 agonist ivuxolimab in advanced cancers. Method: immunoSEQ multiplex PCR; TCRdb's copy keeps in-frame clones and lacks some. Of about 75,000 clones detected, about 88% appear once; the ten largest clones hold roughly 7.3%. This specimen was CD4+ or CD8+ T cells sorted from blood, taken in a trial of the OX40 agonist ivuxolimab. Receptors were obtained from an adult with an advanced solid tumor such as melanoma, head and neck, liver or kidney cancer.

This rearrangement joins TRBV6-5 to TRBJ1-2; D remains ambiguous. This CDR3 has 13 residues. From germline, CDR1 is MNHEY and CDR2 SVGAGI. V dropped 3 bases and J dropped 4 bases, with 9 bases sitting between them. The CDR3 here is CASSYGPGYGYTF. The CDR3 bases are TGTGCCAGCAGTTATGGGCCTGGCTATGGCTACACCTTC.

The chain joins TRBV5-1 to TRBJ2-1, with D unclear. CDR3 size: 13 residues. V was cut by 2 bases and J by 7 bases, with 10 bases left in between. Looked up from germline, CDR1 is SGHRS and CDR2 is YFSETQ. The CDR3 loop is CASSFSIRNEQFF. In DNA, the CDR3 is TGCGCCAGCAGCTTCTCAATCCGGAATGAGCAGTTCTTC. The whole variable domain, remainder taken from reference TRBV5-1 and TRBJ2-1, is KAGVTQTPRYLIKTRGQQVTLSCSPISGHRSVSWYQQTPGQGLQFLFEYFSETQRNKGNFPGRFSGRQFSNSRSEMNVSTLELGDSALYLCASSFSIRNEQFFGPGTRLTVL.

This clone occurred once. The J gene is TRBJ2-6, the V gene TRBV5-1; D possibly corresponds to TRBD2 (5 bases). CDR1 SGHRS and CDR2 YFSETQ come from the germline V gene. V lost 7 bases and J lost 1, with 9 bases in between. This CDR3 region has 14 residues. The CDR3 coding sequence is TGCGCCAGCTTCCCGGGGTCTGGGGCCAACGTCCTGACTTTC. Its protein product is CASFPGSGANVLTF.

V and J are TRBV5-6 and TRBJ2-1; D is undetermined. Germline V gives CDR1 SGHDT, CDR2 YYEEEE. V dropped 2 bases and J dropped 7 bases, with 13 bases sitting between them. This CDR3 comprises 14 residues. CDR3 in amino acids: CASSFFRTLNEQFF. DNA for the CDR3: TGTGCCAGCAGCTTCTTTAGGACCCTGAATGAGCAGTTCTTC. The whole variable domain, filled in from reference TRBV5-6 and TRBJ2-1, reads DAGVTQSPTHLIKTRGQQVTLRCSPKSGHDTVSWYQQALGQGPQFIFQYYEEEERQRGNFPDRFSGHQFPNYSSELNVNALLLGDSALYLCASSFFRTLNEQFFGPGTRLTVL.

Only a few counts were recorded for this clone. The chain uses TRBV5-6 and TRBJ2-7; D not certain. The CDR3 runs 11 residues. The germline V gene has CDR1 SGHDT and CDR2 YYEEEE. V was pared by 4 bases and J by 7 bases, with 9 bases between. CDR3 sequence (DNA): TGTGCCAGCAGCACCAAGTTGGAGCAGTACTTC. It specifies CASSTKLEQYF. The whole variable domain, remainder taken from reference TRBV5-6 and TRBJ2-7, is DAGVTQSPTHLIKTRGQQVTLRCSPKSGHDTVSWYQQALGQGPQFIFQYYEEEERQRGNFPDRFSGHQFPNYSSELNVNALLLGDSALYLCASSTKLEQYFGPGTRLTVT.

The CDR3 DNA reads as TGTGCCAGCAGTTTAGGGGCAGGGAGCAATCAGCCCCAGCATTTT. Its translation: CASSLGAGSNQPQHF. The chain employs TRBV27 and TRBJ1-5; D is perhaps TRBD1 (5 bases). CDR3 size: 15 residues. Trimming left V 2 bases short and J 1 base short, with 9 bases between. The V gene's germline CDR1 is MNHEY and CDR2 SMNVEV (reference sequence).

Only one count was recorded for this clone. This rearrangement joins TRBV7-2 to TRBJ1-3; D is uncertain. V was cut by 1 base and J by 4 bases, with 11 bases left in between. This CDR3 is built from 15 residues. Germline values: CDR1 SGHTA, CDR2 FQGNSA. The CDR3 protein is CASSLDGPPGNTIYF. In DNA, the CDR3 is TGTGCCAGCAGCTTAGATGGGCCTCCCGGAAACACCATATATTTT.

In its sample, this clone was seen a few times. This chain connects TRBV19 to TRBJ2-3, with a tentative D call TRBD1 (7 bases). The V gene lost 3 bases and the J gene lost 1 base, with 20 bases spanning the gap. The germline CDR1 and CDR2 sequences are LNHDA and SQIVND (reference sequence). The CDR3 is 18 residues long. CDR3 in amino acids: CASSIPRQGGSGTDTQYF. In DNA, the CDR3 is TGTGCCAGTAGTATCCCTCGACAGGGAGGTAGCGGCACAGATACGCAGTATTTT. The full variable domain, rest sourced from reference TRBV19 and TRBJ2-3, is DGGITQSPKYLFRKEGQNVTLSCEQNLNHDAMYWYRQDPGQGLRLIYYSQIVNDFQKGDIAEGYSVSREKKESFPLTVTSAQKNPTAFYLCASSIPRQGGSGTDTQYFGPGTRLTVL.

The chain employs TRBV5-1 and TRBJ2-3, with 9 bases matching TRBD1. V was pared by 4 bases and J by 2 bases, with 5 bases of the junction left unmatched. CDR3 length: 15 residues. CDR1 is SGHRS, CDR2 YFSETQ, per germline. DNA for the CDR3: TGCGCCAGCAGCCGAGGACAGGGGAACACAGATACGCAGTATTTT. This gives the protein CASSRGQGNTDTQYF.

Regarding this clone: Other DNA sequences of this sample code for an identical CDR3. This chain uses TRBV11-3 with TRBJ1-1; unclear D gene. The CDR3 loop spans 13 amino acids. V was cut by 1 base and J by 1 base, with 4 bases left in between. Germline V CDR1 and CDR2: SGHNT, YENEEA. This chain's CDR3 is CASSLGRNTEAFF. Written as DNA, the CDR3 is TGTGCCAGCAGCTTAGGGAGGAACACTGAAGCTTTCTTT.